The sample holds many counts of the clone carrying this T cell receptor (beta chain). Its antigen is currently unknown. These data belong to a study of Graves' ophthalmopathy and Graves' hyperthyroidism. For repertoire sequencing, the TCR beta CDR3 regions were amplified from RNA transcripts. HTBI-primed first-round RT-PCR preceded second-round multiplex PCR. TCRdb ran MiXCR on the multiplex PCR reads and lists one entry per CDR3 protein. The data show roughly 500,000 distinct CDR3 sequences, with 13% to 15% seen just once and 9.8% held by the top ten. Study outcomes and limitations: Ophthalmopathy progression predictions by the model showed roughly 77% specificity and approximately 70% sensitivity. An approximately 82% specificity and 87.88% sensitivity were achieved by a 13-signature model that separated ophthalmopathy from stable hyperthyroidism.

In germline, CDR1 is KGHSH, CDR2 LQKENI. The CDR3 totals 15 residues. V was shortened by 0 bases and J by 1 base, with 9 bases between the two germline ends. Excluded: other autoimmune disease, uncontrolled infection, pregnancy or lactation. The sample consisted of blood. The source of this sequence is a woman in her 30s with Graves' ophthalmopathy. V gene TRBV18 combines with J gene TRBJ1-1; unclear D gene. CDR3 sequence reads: CASSPPAQRNTEAFF. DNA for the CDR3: TGTGCCAGCTCACCACCGGCTCAGCGGAACACTGAAGCTTTCTTT.